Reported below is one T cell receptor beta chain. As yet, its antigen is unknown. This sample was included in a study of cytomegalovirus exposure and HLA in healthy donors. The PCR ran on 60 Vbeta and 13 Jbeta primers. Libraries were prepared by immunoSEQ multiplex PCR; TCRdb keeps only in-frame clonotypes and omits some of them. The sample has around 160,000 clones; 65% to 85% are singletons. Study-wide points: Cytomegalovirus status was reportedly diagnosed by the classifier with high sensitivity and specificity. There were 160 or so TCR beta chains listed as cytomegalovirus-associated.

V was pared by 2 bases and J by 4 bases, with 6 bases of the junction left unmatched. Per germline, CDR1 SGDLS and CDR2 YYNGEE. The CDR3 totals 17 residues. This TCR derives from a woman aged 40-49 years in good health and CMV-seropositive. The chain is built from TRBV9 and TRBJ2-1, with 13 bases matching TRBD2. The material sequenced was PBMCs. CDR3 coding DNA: TGTGCCAGCAGCGTCAGACTAGCGGGGGGCGCTTACAATGAGCAGTTCTTC. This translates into CASSVRLAGGAYNEQFF.